This T cell receptor beta chain stems from a study of T cells after yellow fever vaccination. Study-wide results and limits: Just a small share of clonotypes turned up in the CD4 compartment as well as the CD8 compartment.

This clonotype has just a few counts. What it binds is unknown. The junction had 6 bases not matched to a gene; V was cut back by 3 bases and J by 4 bases. This CDR3 spans 16 amino acids. The germline gives CDR1 MDHEN, CDR2 SYDVKM. TCRdb itself ran the 5' RACE reads through MiXCR, one entry per CDR3 protein. Found here are hundreds of thousands of distinct CDR3 sequences, approximately 3.8% of them singletons; the top ten hold around 22%. The sequencing here drew on PBMCs, taken on the day of the yellow fever booster vaccination. The clonotype was recovered from a young man who received the YFV17D yellow fever vaccine. The chain employs TRBV28 and TRBJ2-1; the match to TRBD1 covers 10 bases. The CDR3 DNA follows: TGTGCCAGCAGTTTCTCCGGGACAGGGGCTTACAATGAGCAGTTCTTC. Translation gives CASSFSGTGAYNEQFF.